The 26 T cell receptor beta chains below come from one sample, sequenced in a study of cytomegalovirus exposure and HLA in healthy donors. Assay used: immunoSEQ multiplex PCR; TCRdb lists only in-frame clones, some missing. The data hold 110,000 or so clones, with roughly nine tenths observed a single time. Source material: PBMCs. The receptor set was obtained from a young man in good health and CMV-seropositive.

This clone has just one count. The J gene is TRBJ2-2, the V gene TRBV10-2; weak D call: TRBD2 (5 bases). The germline CDR1 and CDR2 sequences are WSHSY and SAAADI. The CDR3 covers 12 residues. The germline V and J ends were trimmed by 11 bases and 4 bases, with 11 bases remaining between them. DNA of the CDR3: TGCGCCTCCAGCGCGGGCACCGGGGAGCTGTTTTTT. This gives the protein CASSAGTGELFF.

The genes are TRBV5-1 and TRBJ1-1; D might be TRBD1 (6 bases). The CDR3 extends over 15 amino acids. Trimming stripped 4 bases from V and 2 bases from J, with 15 bases between. Germline loops: CDR1 SGHRS, CDR2 YFSETQ. This CDR3 reads CASSPLPTGNTEAFF. CDR3 nucleotides: TGCGCCAGCAGCCCACTCCCGACAGGAAACACTGAAGCTTTCTTT.

The gene calls are TRBV7-2 and TRBJ2-7; tentative D call: TRBD2 (5 bases). The CDR3 sequence is 12 residues long. Germline CDR1 and CDR2: SGHTA and FQGNSA. Trimming took off 1 base at V and 11 bases at J, with 12 bases between the two ends. CDR3 amino acids: CASSLGRGTEYF. The CDR3 DNA is TGTGCCAGCAGCTTAGGCCGGGGAACCGAGTACTTC.

This clone appeared a single time. Written as DNA, the CDR3 is TGTGCCAGCAGTCGACTAGCTCCGGAGACCCAGTACTTC. Its translation is CASSRLAPETQYF. The genes are TRBV9 and TRBJ2-5, with 7 bases aligning to TRBD2. Germline CDR1 reads SGDLS; CDR2 reads YYNGEE. The CDR3 is 13 amino acids. With 5 bases clipped from V and 5 bases from J, the junction kept 6 bases outside the gene matches.

V is TRBV7-6 and J is TRBJ1-5; 8 bases line up with TRBD1. This CDR3 comprises 15 residues. CDR1 and CDR2 from the germline V gene are SGHVS and FNYEAQ. Losses at the gene ends were 6 bases for V and 6 bases for J; bases not matched to a gene: 10. The CDR3 nucleotides read TGTGCCAGCAGTTCCCAGGGGGCTGGGGGTCAGCCCCAGCATTTT. This codes for CASSSQGAGGQPQHF.

This rearrangement joins TRBV11-3 to TRBJ2-5; D gene unclear. Germline CDR1 SGHNT, CDR2 YENEEA. Trimming shortened V by 4 bases and J by 3 bases, and 9 bases separated the two germline ends. The CDR3 is 13 amino acids. CDR3 amino acids: CASSSRHEETQYF. DNA for the CDR3: TGTGCCAGCAGCTCTCGACACGAAGAGACCCAGTACTTC.

This rearrangement joins TRBV7-9 to TRBJ2-2; a possible D gene is TRBD1 (5 bases). CDR1 SEHNR and CDR2 FQNEAQ come from the germline V gene (reference sequence). V was clipped by 5 bases and J by 4 bases, with 14 bases between them. CDR3 length equals 15 residues. CDR3 in DNA: TGTGCCAGCAGCCAACGACAGAGGAGCACCGGGGAGCTGTTTTTT. It translates to CASSQRQRSTGELFF.

V gene TRBV5-6 combines with J gene TRBJ2-7; D may be TRBD1 (5 bases). V lost 0 bases, J lost 2 bases, and 12 bases lay in between. Germline V lookup: CDR1 SGHDT, CDR2 YYEEEE. The CDR3 totals 15 residues. CDR3 bases: TGTGCCAGCAGCTTGGGACAGAGTACTACCTACGAGCAGTACTTC. Protein sequence: CASSLGQSTTYEQYF.

In nucleotides, the CDR3 is TGTGCCAGCAGTCGACTAGCGGGGAACACCGGGGAGCTGTTTTTT. This codes for CASSRLAGNTGELFF. The rearrangement joins TRBV6-4 to TRBJ2-2, with 10 bases identical to TRBD2. This CDR3 has 15 amino acids. CDR1 and CDR2 from the germline V gene are MRHNA and SNTAGT. The V gene end was trimmed by 5 bases and the J gene end by 1 base; junction bases not matched to a gene: 1.

The table lists this clone with a count of one. This chain connects TRBV4-2 to TRBJ2-2; 7 bases agree with TRBD2. V lost 3 bases, J lost 6 bases, and 7 bases stayed unmatched. CDR1 and CDR2 from the germline V gene are LGHNA and YNFKEQ. The CDR3 has 15 residues. The chain's CDR3 is CASSHPGLVAGELFF. CDR3 in DNA: TGTGCCAGCAGCCACCCTGGACTAGTAGCCGGGGAGCTGTTTTTT.

The chain combines TRBV6-1 with TRBJ1-3; no clear D. This CDR3 comprises 13 residues. V lost 1 base to trimming and J lost 4 bases, with 5 bases between them. Germline CDR1 MNHNS, CDR2 SASEGT. The CDR3 region is CASSEVGGNTIYF. CDR3 DNA sequence: TGTGCCAGCAGTGAAGTCGGGGGAAACACCATATATTTT.

The rearrangement uses TRBV19 and TRBJ1-5; 10 nucleotides line up with TRBD1. CDR3 length: 18 residues. Trimming cost V 3 bases and J 0 bases; bases outside gene matches: 8. Germline loops: CDR1 LNHDA, CDR2 SQIVND (reference sequence). CDR3 region: CASSIRDRGEYSNQPQHF. The CDR3, as DNA: TGTGCCAGTAGTATTCGGGACAGGGGCGAGTATAGCAATCAGCCCCAGCATTTT.

This chain uses TRBV6-6 with TRBJ2-7; the D gene is possibly TRBD2 (6 bases). Trimming cost V 4 bases and J 4 bases, with 11 bases left between them. The CDR3 consists of 13 residues. Germline CDR1 is MNHNY and CDR2 is SVGAGI (reference sequence). CDR3 DNA sequence: TGTGCCAGCAGTTCACCTGGGGGGTACGAGCAGTACTTC. Protein product: CASSSPGGYEQYF.

This sequence joins TRBV14 and TRBJ2-2, with D perhaps TRBD1 (7 bases). The CDR3 loop spans 19 amino acids. V lost 2 bases and J lost 1, with 20 bases in between. Germline V gene data show CDR1 as SGHDN and CDR2 as FVKESK. The CDR3 DNA reads TGTGCCAGCAGCCAAAGGTTTAAGGCGGGACAGCTGAACACCGGGGAGCTGTTTTTT. It yields the protein CASSQRFKAGQLNTGELFF. Full variable domain (remainder filled in from reference TRBV14 and TRBJ2-2): EAGVTQFPSHSVIEKGQTVTLRCDPISGHDNLYWYRRVMGKEIKFLLHFVKESKQDESGMPNNRFLAERTGGTYSTLKVQPAELEDSGVYFCASSQRFKAGQLNTGELFFGEGSRLTVL.

The J gene is TRBJ1-5, the V gene TRBV18; tentatively, D is TRBD1 (5 bases). The CDR3 length is 14 residues. In germline, CDR1 is KGHSH, CDR2 LQKENI. V lost 6 bases to trimming and J lost 5 bases, with 14 bases between them. CDR3 loop: CASSPKGGDQPQHF. The CDR3 region has the DNA TGTGCCAGCTCCCCGAAGGGAGGGGATCAGCCCCAGCATTTT.

The V and J genes are TRBV7-9 and TRBJ2-5; D perhaps matches TRBD1 (6 bases). Trimming cost V 5 bases and J 5 bases, with 21 bases left between them. Germline CDR1 SEHNR, CDR2 FQNEAQ (reference sequence). The CDR3 spans 16 residues. The CDR3 nucleotides read TGTGCCAGCAGCCCTAGGGGCAGGGGATTAGAGGAGACCCAGTACTTC. Translated, it gives CASSPRGRGLEETQYF.

This chain connects TRBV6-4 to TRBJ1-4; 7 nucleotides match TRBD1. The CDR3 spans 13 residues. The germline CDR1 and CDR2 sequences are MRHNA and SNTAGT. V lost 5 bases, J lost 7 bases, and 4 bases stayed unmatched. The CDR3 reads CASSPNRGEKLFF. In DNA form, the CDR3 reads TGTGCCAGCAGTCCAAACAGGGGTGAAAAACTGTTTTTT.

This clone was counted a single time. The chain combines TRBV19 with TRBJ1-4; 7 bases line up with TRBD1. The length of the CDR3 is 17 residues. V shed 6 bases, J shed 8 bases, and the junction held 18 bases outside the gene matches. Germline values: CDR1 LNHDA, CDR2 SQIVND (reference sequence). The CDR3 region is CASSDVGTVLNREKLFF. CDR3 sequence (DNA): TGTGCCAGTAGCGACGTGGGGACAGTACTCAACAGGGAAAAACTGTTTTTT.

The chain has TRBV11-2 and TRBJ2-7; 11 bases are shared with TRBD2. The germline V gene encodes CDR1 SGHAT and CDR2 FQNNGV. V dropped 4 bases and J dropped 2; count of bases not matched to a gene: 4. This CDR3 region has 15 residues. CDR3 residues: CASSSRLAGTYEQYF. CDR3 DNA: TGTGCCAGCAGCTCCCGACTAGCGGGGACCTACGAGCAGTACTTC.

V usage is TRBV18 and J usage is TRBJ2-7, with TRBD1 identical over 10 bases. Germline loops: CDR1 KGHSH, CDR2 LQKENI. There are 15 residues in the CDR3. V dropped 3 bases and J dropped 4; count of bases not matched to a gene: 6. The CDR3, as DNA: TGTGCCAGCTCACCCCGGGACAGGGGACCTTACGAGCAGTACTTC. It encodes CASSPRDRGPYEQYF.

The V and J genes are TRBV4-3 and TRBJ1-4; D is unresolved. The germline V gene encodes CDR1 LGHNA and CDR2 YSLEER. This CDR3 contains 17 residues. Trimming stripped 0 bases from V and 7 bases from J, with 18 bases between. CDR3 region: CASSQEWVGVGGEKLFF. The CDR3 coding sequence is TGCGCCAGCAGCCAAGAGTGGGTCGGGGTGGGTGGTGAAAAACTGTTTTTT.

The V call is TRBV19, the J call TRBJ1-2; TRBD1 is a possible D gene (6 bases). Trimming removed 10 bases from V and 2 bases from J, with 20 bases in between. CDR3 length: 15 residues. Per the germline V gene, CDR1 is LNHDA and CDR2 is SQIVND (reference sequence). The CDR3 is CATLPKDRMNYGYTF. CDR3 nucleotide sequence: TGTGCCACCCTCCCAAAAGACAGGATGAACTATGGCTACACCTTC.

The gene calls are TRBV21-1 and TRBJ1-5. TRBV21-1 is a known pseudogene. The CDR3 contains 20 residues. The CDR3 DNA sequence: TGTGCCAGCAGCAAAGCAAAGAAAGGAGAGACGGTTTATAGCAATCAGCCCCAGCATTTT. It specifies CASSKAKKGETVYSNQPQHF.

The count of this clone is one. This chain connects TRBV7-2 to TRBJ1-1; D is ambiguous. Trimming cost V 6 bases and J 1 base, with 9 bases left between them. The CDR3 runs to 13 residues. Looked up from germline, CDR1 is SGHTA and CDR2 is FQGNSA. CDR3: CASSSKQNTEAFF. DNA of the CDR3: TGTGCCAGCAGTTCCAAGCAGAACACTGAAGCTTTCTTT.

The chain employs TRBV6-6 and TRBJ1-1; D might be TRBD1 (5 bases). Trimming shortened V by 7 bases and J by 4 bases, and 7 bases separated the two germline ends. The CDR3 runs to 11 residues. Germline V lookup: CDR1 MNHNY, CDR2 SVGAGI (reference sequence). CDR3 sequence reads: CASTGGTEAFF. In DNA form, the CDR3 reads TGTGCCAGCACCGGGGGCACTGAAGCTTTCTTT.

The gene calls are TRBV30 and TRBJ1-1, with TRBD1 identical over 7 bases. The length of the CDR3 is 15 residues. Per germline, CDR1 GTSNPN and CDR2 SVGIG (reference sequence). V shed 1 base and J 0 bases; nucleotides not matched to a gene: 5. The CDR3 reads CAWSAPDRLNTEAFF. The CDR3 DNA reads TGTGCCTGGAGTGCCCCGGACAGGTTGAACACTGAAGCTTTCTTT.